Listed below are T cell receptor beta chains from one sample, sequenced in a study of human T cells and chemical hapten exposure. Via MiXCR, TCRdb re-called the RACE reads, giving one row per CDR3 protein. Of about 350,000 distinct CDR3 sequences in the sample, just under 6.5% are singletons; the top ten hold under 7%. The specimen comprised whole blood, sampled in connection with sensitization to the hapten diphenylcyclopropenone (DPC). Receptors were obtained from a woman aged 18-29 years with alopecia areata. Some clones in this sample may be carry-over from other donors' samples. CDR3s include the opening cysteine and the closing phenylalanine or tryptophan. A D gene is named only where the DNA matches it firmly. Clone size is shown for a subset of rows, as once, few, many or a class of expanded clone.

CASSPDRGSGANVLTF	TGTGCCAGCTCACCAGACAGGGGCTCTGGGGCCAACGTCCTGACTTTC	TRBJ2-6	TRBD1	few	TRBV18
CASSFKHEAFF	TGTGCCAGCAGTTTCAAACACGAAGCTTTCTTT	TRBJ1-1	NA	many	TRBV28
CASSPQGRAEAFF	TGTGCCAGCAGCCCCCAGGGGAGGGCTGAAGCTTTCTTT	TRBJ1-1	NA	many	TRBV7-9
CASSSLGGLQETQYF	TGTGCCAGCAGCTCTTTGGGGGGTCTTCAAGAGACCCAGTACTTC	TRBJ2-5	NA	NA	TRBV28
CASSMWDPYGYTF	TGTGCCAGTAGTATGTGGGACCCCTATGGCTACACCTTC	TRBJ1-2	NA	few	TRBV19
CASSLGDRAEQYF	TGTGCCAGCAGCTTGGGGGACAGGGCCGAGCAGTACTTC	TRBJ2-7	TRBD1	NA	TRBV5-5
CASSSTGTGEADTQYF	TGTGCCAGCAGCTCCACCGGGACAGGGGAGGCGGATACGCAGTATTTT	TRBJ2-3	TRBD1	few	TRBV7-3
CASSLESGSNYGYTF	TGTGCCAGCAGCTTAGAGTCAGGCAGCAACTATGGCTACACCTTC	TRBJ1-2	NA	NA	TRBV7-2
CASSLGGTLRGNTIYF	TGTGCCAGCAGTTTAGGTGGGACGTTAAGAGGAAACACCATATATTTT	TRBJ1-3	NA	few	TRBV12-3/TRBV12-4
CASSGRPQPQHF	TGTGCCAGCAGCGGGCGACCTCAGCCCCAGCATTTT	TRBJ1-5	NA	many	TRBV2
CSATVPSGDNQPQHF	TGCAGTGCTACCGTGCCTTCAGGGGACAATCAGCCCCAGCATTTT	TRBJ1-5	NA	many	TRBV20-1
CASSEPLGGKETEAFF	TGTGCCAGCAGTGAACCGCTGGGGGGCAAGGAGACTGAAGCTTTCTTT	TRBJ1-1	NA	many	TRBV2
CAISESKGTQTYEQYF	TGTGCCATCAGTGAGTCGAAGGGGACACAGACCTACGAGCAGTACTTC	TRBJ2-7	NA	NA	TRBV10-3
CASILQGQETQYF	TGTGCCAGCATCCTACAGGGCCAAGAGACCCAGTACTTC	TRBJ2-5	NA	few	TRBV5-5
CSVSQGMDTGELFF	TGCAGTGTATCGCAGGGGATGGACACCGGGGAGCTGTTTTTT	TRBJ2-2	NA	many	TRBV20-1
CASSHRPKQGGPSNQPQHF	TGTGCCAGCAGCCATCGCCCCAAACAGGGGGGCCCTTCCAATCAGCCCCAGCATTTT	TRBJ1-5	TRBD1	many	TRBV6-2/TRBV6-3
CGSGGAFF	TGCGGCTCGGGCGGAGCTTTCTTT	TRBJ1-1	NA	NA	TRBV20-1
CASSPRQGVGTDTQYF	TGTGCCAGCAGTCCCAGACAGGGGGTAGGCACAGATACGCAGTATTTT	TRBJ2-3	TRBD1	many	TRBV6-5
CAIRGRGHTSTDTQYF	TGTGCCATCAGGGGCCGGGGGCATACTAGCACAGATACGCAGTATTTT	TRBJ2-3	NA	many	TRBV10-3
CASSPPWSNQPQHF	TGTGCCAGCTCACCACCGTGGAGCAATCAGCCCCAGCATTTT	TRBJ1-5	NA	NA	TRBV18
CASNEGEGRDTEAFF	TGTGCCAGCAACGAGGGGGAGGGTCGGGACACTGAAGCTTTCTTT	TRBJ1-1	NA	NA	TRBV6-6
CASSQGTGNAYEQYF	TGTGCCAGCAGTCAAGGGACAGGGAACGCCTACGAGCAGTACTTC	TRBJ2-7	TRBD1	many	TRBV6-5
CASSFGRNEKLFF	TGTGCCAGCAGCTTCGGCAGGAATGAAAAACTGTTTTTT	TRBJ1-4	NA	many	TRBV7-8
CASSQDGGSDTQYF	TGTGCCAGCTCACAAGATGGGGGTTCAGATACGCAGTATTTT	TRBJ2-3	NA	few	TRBV2
CASSTGGFSYEQYF	TGTGCCAGCAGCACAGGGGGCTTCTCCTACGAGCAGTACTTC	TRBJ2-7	TRBD1	many	TRBV5-6
CASSLGNSKLFF	TGTGCCAGCAGCTTGGGTAACAGCAAACTGTTTTTT	TRBJ1-4	NA	NA	TRBV7-2
CASSLSNSPSYEQYF	TGTGCCAGCAGTTTATCCAACAGCCCCTCCTACGAGCAGTACTTC	TRBJ2-7	NA	NA	TRBV27
CASSLSRVYQPQHF	TGTGCCAGCAGTTTATCGAGGGTATATCAGCCCCAGCATTTT	TRBJ1-5	NA	NA	TRBV27
CASSGQGLIGELFF	TGCGCCAGCAGCGGGCAGGGCTTGATCGGGGAGCTGTTTTTT	TRBJ2-2	NA	NA	TRBV5-1
CASSQDPIGGATEAFF	TGCGCCAGCAGCCAAGATCCGATTGGAGGGGCCACTGAAGCTTTCTTT	TRBJ1-1	NA	many	TRBV4-3
CASSLDPHLLNEQFF	TGTGCCAGCAGCTTAGATCCCCACCTCTTGAATGAGCAGTTCTTC	TRBJ2-1	NA	few	TRBV7-2
CASSYDGLGEAFF	TGTGCCAGCAGTTACGACGGGCTAGGAGAAGCTTTCTTT	TRBJ1-1	NA	NA	TRBV6-6
CASSLPTNTDTQYF	TGCGCCAGCAGCCTTCCGACCAACACAGATACGCAGTATTTT	TRBJ2-3	NA	NA	TRBV4-1
CASSLGTAGNTIYF	TGTGCCAGCAGTCTCGGGACAGCTGGAAACACCATATATTTT	TRBJ1-3	TRBD1	many	TRBV25-1
CATTDRAGNTIYF	TGTGCCACCACCGACAGGGCTGGAAACACCATATATTTT	TRBJ1-3	TRBD1	few	TRBV15
CASSEQGGRSPLHF	TGTGCCAGCAGTGAACAGGGCGGGAGGTCACCCCTCCACTTT	TRBJ1-6	NA	NA	TRBV6-6
CASSSDRAYQSPLHF	TGTGCCAGCAGTTCGGACAGGGCGTACCAATCACCCCTCCACTTT	TRBJ1-6	TRBD1	many	TRBV12-3/TRBV12-4
CSVAPDTEAFF	TGCAGCGTTGCTCCAGACACTGAAGCTTTCTTT	TRBJ1-1	NA	many	TRBV29-1
CASSVELAAEAFF	TGTGCCAGCAGCGTAGAATTGGCGGCTGAAGCTTTCTTT	TRBJ1-1	NA	many	TRBV9
CASSPNQVHTGELFF	TGTGCCAGCTCACCGAATCAGGTGCACACCGGGGAGCTGTTTTTT	TRBJ2-2	NA	few	TRBV18
CASSWTSRTDTQYF	TGTGCCAGCAGTTGGACTTCCCGAACAGATACGCAGTATTTT	TRBJ2-3	NA	few	TRBV6-5
CSAPARNTGELFF	TGCAGTGCCCCAGCAAGGAACACCGGGGAGCTGTTTTTT	TRBJ2-2	NA	few	TRBV20-1